Sequencing of this TCR beta chain was carried out in a study of shared clonotypes between healthy human individuals. General study results and limits: Limited genetic and exposure-history diversity came from having few donors. Naive subsets typically showed greater estimated richness than memory subsets.

With regard to this clone: Its matching antigen is unknown.

This CDR3 comprises 15 residues. The protocol was immunoSEQ multiplex PCR, while the TCRdb copy is restricted to in-frame clones and leaves out a portion. Of fewer than 2.5 million clones listed, roughly 93% were seen once; the top ten hold more than 0.35%. The gene calls are TRBV21-1 and TRBJ2-7; TRBD2, the table's D call, lacks a check against the DNA. TRBV21-1 is a recognized pseudogene. The TCR sequence derives from a man between 18 and 29 years old in good health. Some clones in this sample may be carry-over from other donors' samples. The sample consisted of naive CD4+ T cells from PBMCs. The subset: CD45RA+ positively selected. In nucleotides, the CDR3 is TGTGCCAGCAGCACCCTGACTAGCGGGAGCCCCGAGCAGTACTTC. Amino acids: CASSTLTSGSPEQYF.